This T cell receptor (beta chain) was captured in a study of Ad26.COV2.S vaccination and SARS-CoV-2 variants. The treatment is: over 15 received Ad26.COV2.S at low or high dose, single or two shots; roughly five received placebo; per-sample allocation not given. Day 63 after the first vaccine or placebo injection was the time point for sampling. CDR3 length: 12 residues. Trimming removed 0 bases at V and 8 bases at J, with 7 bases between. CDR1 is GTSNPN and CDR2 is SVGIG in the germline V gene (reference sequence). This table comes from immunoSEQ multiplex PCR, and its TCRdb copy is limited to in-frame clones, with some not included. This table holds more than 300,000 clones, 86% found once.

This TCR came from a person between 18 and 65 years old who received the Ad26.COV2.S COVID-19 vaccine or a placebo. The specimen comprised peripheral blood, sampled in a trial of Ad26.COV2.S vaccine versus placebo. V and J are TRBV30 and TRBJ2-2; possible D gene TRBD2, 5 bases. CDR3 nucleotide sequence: TGTGCCTGGAGTGTACGAGGGGGGGAGCTGTTTTTT. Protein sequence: CAWSVRGGELFF.